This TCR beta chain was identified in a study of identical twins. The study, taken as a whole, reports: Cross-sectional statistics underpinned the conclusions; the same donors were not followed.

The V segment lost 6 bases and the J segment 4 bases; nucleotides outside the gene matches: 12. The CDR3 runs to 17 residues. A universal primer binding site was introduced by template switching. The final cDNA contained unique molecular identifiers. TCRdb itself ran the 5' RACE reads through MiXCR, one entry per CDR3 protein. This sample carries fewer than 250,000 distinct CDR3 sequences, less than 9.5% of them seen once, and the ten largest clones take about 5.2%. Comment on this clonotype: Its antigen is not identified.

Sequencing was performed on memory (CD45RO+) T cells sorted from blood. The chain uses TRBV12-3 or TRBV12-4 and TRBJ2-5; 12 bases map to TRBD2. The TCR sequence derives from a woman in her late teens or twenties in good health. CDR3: CASSWGRTSGIGETQYF. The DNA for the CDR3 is TGTGCCAGCAGCTGGGGGCGGACTAGCGGGATTGGAGAGACCCAGTACTTC.